This record concerns one TCR beta chain sequence. This clonotype was observed at least ten times. Which antigen it targets is not known. The input lacks base qualities; no much larger clone sits a single base away. This entry is derived from a study of identical twins (dated by TCRdb to about 2016). Background for the entire study: The study deep-sequenced TCR alpha and beta repertoires from monozygotic twins, unrelated adults of various ages and cord blood to test whether fetal clonotypes persist. To rule out contamination, the twin experiments were replicated at different times with different library preparation protocols.

From cysteine to phenylalanine, the CDR3 is 13 amino acids long. Of the read, only the CDR3 DNA is kept; its 39 bases are in frame from base 1. Looking up the germline V gene yields CDR1 SGHAT and CDR2 FQNNGV. V is shortened by 3 bases, J by 4 bases, and the region joining them spans 7 bases. Every donor was a healthy Caucasian. The study also sequenced three unrelated non-twin adults: a male aged 18 to 29, a male aged 50 to 60 and a female aged 50 to 60. Miltenyi CD45RO+ enrichment and human naive T-cell isolation kits were used to isolate memory (CD45RO+) and naive T cells from PBMC. Receptors were amplified or captured by 5' RACE. Reads for this sample came from an Illumina HiSeq 2000. A universal primer binding site was added through template switching, and the final cDNA carried a unique molecular identifier so that TCR cDNA molecules could be counted accurately. Specific primers in the conserved constant-segment region were used to synthesize first-strand cDNA for the TCR alpha and beta chains. To control for contamination, every cDNA library carried two barcodes: a SMART-Mk sample barcode plus Illumina barcodes. TruSeq adapter sequences and Illumina sample barcodes were added in two successive PCR steps. Sequencing of the TCR alpha and beta cDNA libraries was done on the Illumina HiSeq platform using custom primers. The authors' pipeline ran thus. MiGEC processed the raw reads to extract unique molecular identifiers, while MiXCR was used to determine the CDR3 positions. For each individual, recombination models were inferred using an EM algorithm with the repgenHMM and IGoR tools. Shared clonotypes were analyzed with the tcR package in R, and sharing was normalized by the product of cloneset sizes. To study raw recombination without the effects of thymic and clonal selection, out-of-frame nonproductive sequences were analyzed. TCRdb itself trimmed the public reads at Q25 with fastp, ran MiXCR and retained productive beta chains. Rows merge per CDR3 protein into single entries with the most common DNA and genes. TCRdb, not the authors, supplied the V and J calls. The sample data list about 690,000 distinct CDR3 sequences, and around 6% of these were observed just once. The ten most abundant clones make up roughly 1.6% of the sample.

What the study reported, not specific to this receptor: Abundant cord blood beta clonotypes carried fewer insertions; young adult naive repertoires showed a weaker similar trend, while memory repertoires showed none. Because the same donors could not be followed over many years, the conclusions depended on cross-sectional statistical analysis. A weaker excess of twin sharing was found in beta out-of-frame sequences because the signal-to-noise ratio was lowered by fewer shared sequences. Recombination models systematically underestimated out-of-frame TCR alpha sharing in monozygotic twins but agreed with sharing between unrelated individuals. Compared with coincidental sharing between unrelated individuals, out-of-frame TCR alpha sequences shared between twins showed an excess of sequences with low generation probability. Zero-insertion analyses could be partly confounded by invariant T cells such as MAIT and iNKT, although diverse VJ usage argued against such confounding for most clonotypes.

The clonotype originates from a man aged 18 to 29 in good health. Sequencing input: naive T cells sorted from blood. Interpreted using the paper, the cell subset or site label stands for: cells isolated with a human naive T-cell isolation kit. Recombination linked TRBV11-2 to TRBJ1-3, and perhaps TRBD1 as D gene, on 5 matching bases. The CDR3 in this case is CASSFKGGNTIYF. The DNA sequence is given as TGTGCCAGCAGCTTCAAGGGGGGAAACACCATATATTTT.